This TCR beta chain was sequenced in a study of CD8+ T cells in alopecia areata. This clone showed up just a few times. Investigators isolated RNA and reverse transcribed it into cDNA to act as the sequencing template. Assay used: immunoSEQ multiplex PCR; TCRdb lists only in-frame clones, some missing. The repertoire has around 120,000 clones, approximately 38% of them found once; the top ten carry 3% to 3.5%. This TCR was recovered from a human donor with alopecia areata. Input material: CD4+ T cells sorted from blood.

The CDR3 sequence: CASSATGTAKNIQYF. The CDR3 DNA reads as TGCGCCAGCAGCGCTACAGGGACAGCCAAAAACATTCAGTACTTC. The chain recombines TRBV5-1 with TRBJ2-4; D is perhaps TRBD1 (6 bases). CDR3 length: 15 amino acids. The V end was cut by 4 bases, the J end by 0 bases, with 11 bases between. Germline V gene lookup returns CDR1 SGHRS and CDR2 YFSETQ.